This T cell receptor beta chain was recovered during a study of cytomegalovirus exposure and HLA in healthy donors. Overall study results and limits: Investigators reported fewer than 200 TCR beta chains as tied to cytomegalovirus.

For this clone: What it binds is not known.

Per the germline V gene, CDR1 is SGDLS and CDR2 is YYNGEE. Germline trimming cut 4 bases from V and 10 bases from J; bases unmatched to any gene: 16. The length of the CDR3 is 16 residues. The table came from immunoSEQ multiplex PCR; TCRdb's copy has only in-frame clones and leaves some out. The sample holds 75,000 to 85,000 clones, roughly 91% seen once. V is TRBV9 and J is TRBJ2-1; TRBD2 aligns across 8 bases. The receptor comes from a man aged 25-45 years in good health and CMV-seronegative. What was sequenced was PBMCs. Here the CDR3 reads CASSPQAGDYGEEQFF. The CDR3 DNA is TGTGCCAGCAGCCCCCAAGCGGGAGACTACGGGGAAGAGCAGTTCTTC.